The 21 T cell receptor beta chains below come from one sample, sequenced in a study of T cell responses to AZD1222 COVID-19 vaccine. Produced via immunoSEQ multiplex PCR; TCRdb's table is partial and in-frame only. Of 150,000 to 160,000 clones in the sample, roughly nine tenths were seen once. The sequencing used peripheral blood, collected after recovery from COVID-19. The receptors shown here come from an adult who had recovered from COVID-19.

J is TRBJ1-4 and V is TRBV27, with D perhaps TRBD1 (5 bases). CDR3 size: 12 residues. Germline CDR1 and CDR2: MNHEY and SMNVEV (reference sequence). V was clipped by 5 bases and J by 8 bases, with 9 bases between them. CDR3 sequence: CASSQGNEKLFF. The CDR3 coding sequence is TGTGCCAGCAGTCAGGGAAACGAAAAACTGTTTTTT.

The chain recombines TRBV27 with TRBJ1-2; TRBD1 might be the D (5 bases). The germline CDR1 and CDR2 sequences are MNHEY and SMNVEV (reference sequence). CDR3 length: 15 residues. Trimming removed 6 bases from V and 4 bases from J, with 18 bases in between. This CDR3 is CASRRGDGNFYGYTF. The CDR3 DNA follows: TGTGCCAGCAGACGAGGGGACGGTAACTTCTATGGCTACACCTTC.

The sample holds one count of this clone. CDR3 sequence: CASSLAVSSGRETQYF. CDR3 nucleotide sequence: TGTGCCAGCAGCTTGGCGGTTTCTAGCGGTCGTGAGACCCAGTACTTC. J is TRBJ2-5 and V is TRBV5-4; 7 bases are a match to TRBD2. Per germline, CDR1 SGHNT and CDR2 YYREEE (reference sequence). The CDR3 contains 16 residues. The junction had 10 bases not matched to a gene; V was cut back by 0 bases and J by 5 bases.

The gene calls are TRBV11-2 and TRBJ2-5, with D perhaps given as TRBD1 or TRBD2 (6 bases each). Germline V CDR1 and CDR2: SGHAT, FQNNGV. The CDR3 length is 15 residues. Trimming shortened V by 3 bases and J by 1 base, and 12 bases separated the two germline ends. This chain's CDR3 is CASSLGGEVQETQYF. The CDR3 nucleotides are TGTGCCAGCAGCTTGGGGGGCGAAGTCCAAGAGACCCAGTACTTC.

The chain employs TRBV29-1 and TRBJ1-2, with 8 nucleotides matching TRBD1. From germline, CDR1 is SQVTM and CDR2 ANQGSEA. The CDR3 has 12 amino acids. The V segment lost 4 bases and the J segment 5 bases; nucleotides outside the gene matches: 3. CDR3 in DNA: TGCAGCGTTGTGACAGGGGAATATGGCTACACCTTC. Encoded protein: CSVVTGEYGYTF. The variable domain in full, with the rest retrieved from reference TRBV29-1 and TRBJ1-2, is SAVISQKPSRDICQRGTSLTIQCQVDSQVTMMFWYRQQPGQSLTLIATANQGSEATYESGFVIDKFPISRPNLTFSTLTVSNMSPEDSSIYLCSVVTGEYGYTFGSGTRLTVV.

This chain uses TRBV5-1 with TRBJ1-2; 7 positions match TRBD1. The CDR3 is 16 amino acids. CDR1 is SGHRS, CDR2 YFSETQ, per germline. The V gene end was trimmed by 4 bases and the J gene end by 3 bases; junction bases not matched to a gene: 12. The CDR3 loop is CASSPRAAGGDYGYTF. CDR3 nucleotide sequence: TGCGCCAGCAGCCCCCGAGCGGCAGGGGGAGACTATGGCTACACCTTC.

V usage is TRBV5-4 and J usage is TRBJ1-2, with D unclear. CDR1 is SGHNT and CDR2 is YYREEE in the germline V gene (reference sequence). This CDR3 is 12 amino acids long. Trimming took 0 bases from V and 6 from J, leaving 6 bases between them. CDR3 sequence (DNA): TGTGCCAGCAGCTTGGGAGTGAATGGCTACACCTTC. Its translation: CASSLGVNGYTF.

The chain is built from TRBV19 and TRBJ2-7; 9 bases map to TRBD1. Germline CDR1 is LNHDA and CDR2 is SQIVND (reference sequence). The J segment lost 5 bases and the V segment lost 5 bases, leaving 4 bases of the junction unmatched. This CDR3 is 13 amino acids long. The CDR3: CASSEGTGNEQYF. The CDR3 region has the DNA TGTGCCAGTAGTGAGGGGACAGGGAACGAGCAGTACTTC.

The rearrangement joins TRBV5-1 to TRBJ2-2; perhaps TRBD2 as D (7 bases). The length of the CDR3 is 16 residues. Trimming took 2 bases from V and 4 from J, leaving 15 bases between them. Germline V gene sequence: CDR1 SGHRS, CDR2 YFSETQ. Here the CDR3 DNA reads TGCGCCAGCAGCTTACGGGGGGCGCAAGGCACCGGGGAGCTGTTTTTT. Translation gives CASSLRGAQGTGELFF.

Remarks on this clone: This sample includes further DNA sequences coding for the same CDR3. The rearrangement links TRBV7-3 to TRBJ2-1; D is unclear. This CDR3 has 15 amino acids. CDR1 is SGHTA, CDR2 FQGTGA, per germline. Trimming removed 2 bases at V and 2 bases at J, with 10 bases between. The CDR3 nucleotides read TGTGCCAGCAGCTTAGATAGAACCGCCTACAATGAGCAGTTCTTC. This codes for CASSLDRTAYNEQFF.

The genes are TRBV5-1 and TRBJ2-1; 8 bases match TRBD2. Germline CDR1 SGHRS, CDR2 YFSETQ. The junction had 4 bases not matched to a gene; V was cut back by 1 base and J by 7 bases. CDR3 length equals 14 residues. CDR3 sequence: CASSLTSGRNEQFF. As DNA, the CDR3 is TGCGCCAGCAGCTTGACTAGCGGCCGTAATGAGCAGTTCTTC.

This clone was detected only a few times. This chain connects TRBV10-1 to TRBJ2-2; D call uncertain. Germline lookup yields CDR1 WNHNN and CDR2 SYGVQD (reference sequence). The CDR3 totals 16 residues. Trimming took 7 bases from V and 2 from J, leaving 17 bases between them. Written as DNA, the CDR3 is TGCGCCAGCACCCTTCCTGGGCAGACTAACACCGGGGAGCTGTTTTTT. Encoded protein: CASTLPGQTNTGELFF.

The CDR3: CASSLQARYEQYF. The CDR3 bases are TGTGCCAGCAGTTTGCAGGCCCGTTACGAGCAGTACTTC. The J gene is TRBJ2-7, the V gene TRBV12-3 or TRBV12-4, with D unresolved. The germline V and J ends were trimmed by 3 bases and 4 bases, with 10 bases remaining between them. The CDR3 runs to 13 residues.

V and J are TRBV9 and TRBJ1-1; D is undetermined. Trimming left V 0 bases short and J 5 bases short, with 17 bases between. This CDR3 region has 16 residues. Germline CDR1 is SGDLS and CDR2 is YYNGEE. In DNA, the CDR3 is TGTGCCAGCAGCGTAGGTCGGGCCCCCAGCGAGACTGAAGCTTTCTTT. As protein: CASSVGRAPSETEAFF.

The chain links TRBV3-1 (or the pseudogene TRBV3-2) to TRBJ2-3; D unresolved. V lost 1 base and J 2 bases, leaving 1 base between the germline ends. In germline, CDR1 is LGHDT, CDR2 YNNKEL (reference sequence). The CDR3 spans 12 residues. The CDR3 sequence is CASSQVTDTQYF. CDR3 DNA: TGTGCCAGCAGCCAAGTCACAGATACGCAGTATTTT.

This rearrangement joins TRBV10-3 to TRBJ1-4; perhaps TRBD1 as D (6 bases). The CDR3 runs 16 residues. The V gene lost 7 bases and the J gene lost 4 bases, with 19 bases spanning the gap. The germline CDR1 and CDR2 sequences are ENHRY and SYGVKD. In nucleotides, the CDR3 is TGTGCCATCACCGCGGACAGAGGGCTCCTTAATGAAAAACTGTTTTTT. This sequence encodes CAITADRGLLNEKLFF.

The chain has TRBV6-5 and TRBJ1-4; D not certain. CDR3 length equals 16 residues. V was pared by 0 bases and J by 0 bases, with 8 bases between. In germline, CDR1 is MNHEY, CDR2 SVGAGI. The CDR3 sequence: CASSYSGPATNEKLFF. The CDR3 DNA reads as TGTGCCAGCAGTTACTCAGGGCCTGCAACTAATGAAAAACTGTTTTTT.

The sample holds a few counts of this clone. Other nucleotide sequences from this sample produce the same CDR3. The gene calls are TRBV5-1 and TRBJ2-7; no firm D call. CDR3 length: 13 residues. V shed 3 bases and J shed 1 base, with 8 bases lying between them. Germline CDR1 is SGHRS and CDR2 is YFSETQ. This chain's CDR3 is CASSSDPSYEQYF. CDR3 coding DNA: TGCGCCAGCAGCTCGGACCCTTCCTACGAGCAGTACTTC.

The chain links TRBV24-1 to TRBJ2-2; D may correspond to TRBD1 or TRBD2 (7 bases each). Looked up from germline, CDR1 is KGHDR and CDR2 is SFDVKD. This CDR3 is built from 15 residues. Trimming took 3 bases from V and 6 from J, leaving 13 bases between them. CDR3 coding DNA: TGTGCCACCAGTGATCCAGGGGGGGAATCCGGGGAGCTGTTTTTT. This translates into CATSDPGGESGELFF.

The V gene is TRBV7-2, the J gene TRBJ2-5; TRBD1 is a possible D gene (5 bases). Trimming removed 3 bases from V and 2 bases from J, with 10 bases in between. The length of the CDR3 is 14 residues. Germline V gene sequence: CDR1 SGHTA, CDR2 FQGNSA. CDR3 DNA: TGTGCCAGCAGCTTTGACAGTGTTCAAGAGACCCAGTACTTC. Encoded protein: CASSFDSVQETQYF.

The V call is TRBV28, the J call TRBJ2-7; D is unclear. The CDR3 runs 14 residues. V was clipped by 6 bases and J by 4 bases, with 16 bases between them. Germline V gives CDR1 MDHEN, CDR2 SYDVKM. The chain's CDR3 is CASSPGWALYEQYF. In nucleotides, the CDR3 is TGTGCCAGCAGCCCGGGTTGGGCCCTTTACGAGCAGTACTTC.